The 15 T cell receptor beta chains presented below share a single source sample, sequenced in a study of breast tumors, draining lymph nodes, adjacent tissues. TCRdb reprocessed the multiplex PCR reads with MiXCR, giving one entry per CDR3 protein. The sample has 250,000 or so distinct CDR3 sequences; around 31% are singletons. Samples came from axillary lymph nodes draining the breast cancer. Sequencing input: axillary lymph node tissue. The receptors shown here come from a female donor with breast cancer. Some clones in this sample may be carry-over from other donors' samples.

This clonotype was detected ten times or more. The J gene is TRBJ2-2, the V gene TRBV5-8, with unresolved D. V was pared by 0 bases and J by 0 bases, with 3 bases between. The CDR3 length is 14 residues. Per germline, CDR1 SGHTS and CDR2 YDEGEE. CDR3 residues: CASSLESNTGELFF. The CDR3 DNA reads as TGTGCCAGCAGCTTGGAATCGAACACCGGGGAGCTGTTTTTT.

This clonotype was picked up many times. The chain joins TRBV24-1 to TRBJ2-1; 10 nucleotides align to TRBD2. The V gene's germline CDR1 is KGHDR and CDR2 SFDVKD. This CDR3 spans 16 amino acids. Trimming removed 4 bases from V and 7 bases from J; junction bases left unmatched: 9. Here the CDR3 DNA reads TGTGCCACCAGTGACACCAGCGGGAGGGCCGGTAATGAGCAGTTCTTC. Amino acids: CATSDTSGRAGNEQFF.

In its sample, this clonotype was seen many times. The chain couples TRBV12-3 or TRBV12-4 to TRBJ1-2; D may be TRBD1 (6 bases). V was shortened by 1 base and J by 4 bases, with 16 bases between the two germline ends. The CDR3 totals 16 residues. The CDR3, as DNA: TGTGCCAGCAGTTTAGGGGTAGCACAGGGCGGCTATGGCTACACCTTC. Residues: CASSLGVAQGGYGYTF.

There are many counts of this clonotype. The chain carries TRBV4-3 and TRBJ2-2, with 7 positions matching TRBD1. In germline, CDR1 is LGHNA, CDR2 YSLEER. This CDR3 comprises 16 residues. V was pared by 2 bases and J by 4 bases, with 7 bases of the junction left unmatched. The chain's CDR3 is CASSQLPGGATGELFF. CDR3 coding DNA: TGCGCCAGCAGCCAACTTCCAGGGGGTGCCACCGGGGAGCTGTTTTTT.

In this sample, this clonotype turned up many times. The chain has TRBV25-1 and TRBJ2-4; D tentatively fits TRBD1 or TRBD2 (5 bases each). Germline CDR1 MGHDK, CDR2 SYGVNS. This CDR3 has 13 residues. V lost 6 bases and J 8 bases, leaving 14 bases between the germline ends. As DNA, the CDR3 is TGTGCCAGCAGGAGGGACCCCATGGACATTCAGTACTTC. Protein: CASRRDPMDIQYF. The full variable domain, with the rest looked up from reference TRBV25-1 and TRBJ2-4, is EADIYQTPRYLVIGTGKKITLECSQTMGHDKMYWYQQDPGMELHLIHYSYGVNSTEKGDLSSESTVSRIRTEHFPLTLESARPSHTSQYLCASRRDPMDIQYFGAGTRLSVL.

This clonotype was observed a handful of times. This sequence may be a read error, since a much larger clone differs from it by one base. The conserved final phenylalanine or tryptophan is absent from the CDR3, which likely points to a read error. The DNA is omitted, as the CDR3 cannot be located on it reliably, and the CDR3 follows TCRdb's listing. V and J are TRBV7-9 and TRBJ1-2; no DNA check was done on the table's D call, TRBD1. In germline, CDR1 is SEHNR, CDR2 FQNEAQ (reference sequence). The CDR3 spans 9 amino acids, including both terminal residues. This chain's CDR3 is CASSWGDTS.

This clonotype was counted many times. The chain combines TRBV2 with TRBJ2-1; 9 bases are a match to TRBD2. Germline CDR1 is SNHLY and CDR2 is FYNNEI. Germline trimming cut 9 bases from V and 6 bases from J; bases unmatched to any gene: 6. CDR3 length: 13 amino acids. CDR3: CASLAGEGNEQFF. As DNA, the CDR3 is TGTGCCAGTTTAGCGGGAGAGGGCAATGAGCAGTTCTTC.

On this clonotype: It may be a read error: a sequence one base away is much more abundant. The V gene is TRBV30, the J gene TRBJ2-7; D is undetermined. This CDR3 region has 12 residues. V lost 4 bases and J lost 6, with 13 bases in between. In germline, CDR1 is GTSNPN, CDR2 SVGIG (reference sequence). In DNA, the CDR3 is TGTGCCTGGAACGCTGGGCGGAGCGAGCAGTACTTC. It codes for CAWNAGRSEQYF.

The gene calls are TRBV6-6 and TRBJ2-2; a possible D gene is TRBD2 (6 bases). Germline-derived CDR1 and CDR2 are MNHNY and SVGAGI (reference sequence). V lost 6 bases and J 7 bases, leaving 15 bases between the germline ends. The CDR3 extends over 14 amino acids. In DNA, the CDR3 is TGTGCCAGCAGACCTGGGACTGCTGGCGGGGAGCTGTTTTTT. Its translation: CASRPGTAGGELFF.

The sample holds a few counts of this clonotype. The chain joins TRBV18 to TRBJ2-3; D ambiguous. This CDR3 spans 14 amino acids. Trimming removed 0 bases from V and 1 base from J, with 5 bases in between. Germline values: CDR1 KGHSH, CDR2 LQKENI. In nucleotides, the CDR3 is TGTGCCAGCTCACCACCGTCGCGCACAGATACGCAGTATTTT. Residues: CASSPPSRTDTQYF.

Many counts were recorded for this clonotype. This chain joins TRBV2 and TRBJ2-1; D is possibly TRBD2 (6 bases). Trimming took 2 bases from V and 3 from J, leaving 20 bases between them. CDR3 size: 18 residues. Germline V gene data show CDR1 as SNHLY and CDR2 as FYNNEI. CDR3 sequence: CASSERSFGGGNYNEQFF. CDR3 DNA: TGTGCCAGCAGTGAAAGGTCTTTCGGCGGAGGGAACTACAATGAGCAGTTCTTC.

This clonotype was counted ten times or more. The chain employs TRBV20-1 and TRBJ1-5, with a weak D call TRBD1 (5 bases). The CDR3 is 14 amino acids. CDR1 and CDR2 (germline): DFQATT, SNEGSKA (reference sequence). V was shortened by 4 bases and J by 7 bases, with 17 bases between the two germline ends. The CDR3 loop reads CSATGTPAQQPQHF. As DNA, the CDR3 is TGCAGTGCTACAGGGACCCCCGCTCAGCAGCCCCAGCATTTT.

This clonotype was observed many times. The V and J genes are TRBV19 and TRBJ1-2; possible D gene TRBD1, 6 bases. This CDR3 is built from 14 residues. The V gene lost 5 bases and the J gene lost 4 bases, with 14 bases spanning the gap. Germline V gene sequence: CDR1 LNHDA, CDR2 SQIVND (reference sequence). CDR3 in DNA: TGTGCCAGTAGTGGGGACATGGTTTTCTATGGCTACACCTTC. Translation: CASSGDMVFYGYTF. The full variable domain, its missing parts supplied by reference TRBV19 and TRBJ1-2, is DGGITQSPKYLFRKEGQNVTLSCEQNLNHDAMYWYRQDPGQGLRLIYYSQIVNDFQKGDIAEGYSVSREKKESFPLTVTSAQKNPTAFYLCASSGDMVFYGYTFGSGTRLTVV.

This clonotype was seen ten or more times. The rearrangement joins TRBV4-2 to TRBJ1-6; D unclear. In germline, CDR1 is LGHNA, CDR2 YNFKEQ. This CDR3 has 16 residues. V was pared by 0 bases and J by 0 bases, with 6 bases between. The CDR3 loop reads CASSQDGRSYNSPLHF. The CDR3 bases are TGTGCCAGCAGCCAAGATGGGCGCTCCTATAATTCACCCCTCCACTTT.

This clonotype has at least ten counts. The chain joins TRBV10-2 to TRBJ2-1; TRBD2 agrees at 9 bases. Germline values: CDR1 WSHSY, CDR2 SAAADI. The CDR3 consists of 15 residues. Unmatched junction bases numbered 6, after V lost 3 bases and J lost 6 bases. This CDR3 is CASSDVREGRNEQFF. The CDR3 DNA follows: TGCGCCAGCAGTGATGTGCGGGAGGGCCGCAATGAGCAGTTCTTC.